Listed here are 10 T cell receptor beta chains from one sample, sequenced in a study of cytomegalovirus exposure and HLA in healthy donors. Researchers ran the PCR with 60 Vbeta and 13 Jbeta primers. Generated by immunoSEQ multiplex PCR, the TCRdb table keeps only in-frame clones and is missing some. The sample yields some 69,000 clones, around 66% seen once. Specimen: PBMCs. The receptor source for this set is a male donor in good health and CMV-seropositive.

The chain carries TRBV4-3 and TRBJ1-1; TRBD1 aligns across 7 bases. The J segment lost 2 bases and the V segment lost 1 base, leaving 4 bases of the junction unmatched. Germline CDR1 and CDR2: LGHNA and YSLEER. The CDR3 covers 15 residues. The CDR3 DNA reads TGCGCCAGCAGCCAAGGACAGGGACTTAACACTGAAGCTTTCTTT. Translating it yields CASSQGQGLNTEAFF.

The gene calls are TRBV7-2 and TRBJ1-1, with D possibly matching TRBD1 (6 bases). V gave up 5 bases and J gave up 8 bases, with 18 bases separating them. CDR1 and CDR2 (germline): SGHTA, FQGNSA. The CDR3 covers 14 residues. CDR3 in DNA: TGTGCCAGCAGCCCCGGGGGGCCTCTTTTGGAAGCTTTCTTT. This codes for CASSPGGPLLEAFF.

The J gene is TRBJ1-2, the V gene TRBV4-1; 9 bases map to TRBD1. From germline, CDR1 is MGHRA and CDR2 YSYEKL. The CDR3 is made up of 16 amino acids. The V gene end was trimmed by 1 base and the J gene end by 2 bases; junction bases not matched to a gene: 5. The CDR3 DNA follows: TGCGCCAGCAGCCAAGGTCGACAGGGGGGAAACTATGGCTACACCTTC. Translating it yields CASSQGRQGGNYGYTF.

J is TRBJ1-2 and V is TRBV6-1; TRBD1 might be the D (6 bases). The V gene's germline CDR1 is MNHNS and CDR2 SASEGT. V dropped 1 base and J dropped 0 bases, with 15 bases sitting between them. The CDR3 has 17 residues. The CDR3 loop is CASSEGLGGVANYGYTF. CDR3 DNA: TGTGCCAGCAGTGAAGGATTAGGGGGGGTAGCTAACTATGGCTACACCTTC.

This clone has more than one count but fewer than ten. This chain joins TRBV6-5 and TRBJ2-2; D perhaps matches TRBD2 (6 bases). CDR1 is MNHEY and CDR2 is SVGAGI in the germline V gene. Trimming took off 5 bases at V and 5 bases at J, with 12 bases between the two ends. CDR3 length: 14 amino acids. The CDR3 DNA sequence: TGTGCCAGCAGTAAGGGACTTGAGACCGGGGAGCTGTTTTTT. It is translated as CASSKGLETGELFF.

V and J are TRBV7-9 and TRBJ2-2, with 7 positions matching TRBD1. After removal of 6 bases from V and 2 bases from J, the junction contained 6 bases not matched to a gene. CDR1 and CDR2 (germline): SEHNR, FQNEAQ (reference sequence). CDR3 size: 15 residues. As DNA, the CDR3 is TGTGCCAGCAGAACCGACAGGGTAAACACCGGGGAGCTGTTTTTT. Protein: CASRTDRVNTGELFF. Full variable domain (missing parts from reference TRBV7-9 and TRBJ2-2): DTGVSQNPRHKITKRGQNVTFRCDPISEHNRLYWYRQTLGQGPEFLTYFQNEAQLEKSRLLSDRFSAERPKGSFSTLEIQRTEQGDSAMYLCASRTDRVNTGELFFGEGSRLTVL.

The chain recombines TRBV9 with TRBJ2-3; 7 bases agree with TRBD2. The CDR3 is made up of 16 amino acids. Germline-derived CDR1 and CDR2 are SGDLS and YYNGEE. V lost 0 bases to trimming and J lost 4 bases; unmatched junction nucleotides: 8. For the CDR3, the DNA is TGTGCCAGCAGCGTAGGGGGAGGGCGTTCTGCAGATACGCAGTATTTT. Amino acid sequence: CASSVGGGRSADTQYF.

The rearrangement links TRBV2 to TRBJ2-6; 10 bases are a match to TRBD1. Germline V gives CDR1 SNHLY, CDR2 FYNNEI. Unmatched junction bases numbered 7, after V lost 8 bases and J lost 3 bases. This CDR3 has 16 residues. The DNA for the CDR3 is TGTGCCAGCGGGACAGGGGTAACTCGTGGGGCCAACGTCCTGACTTTC. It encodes CASGTGVTRGANVLTF. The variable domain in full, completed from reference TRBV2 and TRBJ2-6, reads EPEVTQTPSHQVTQMGQEVILRCVPISNHLYFYWYRQILGQKVEFLVSFYNNEISEKSEIFDDQFSVERPDGSNFTLKIRSTKLEDSAMYFCASGTGVTRGANVLTFGAGSRLTVL.

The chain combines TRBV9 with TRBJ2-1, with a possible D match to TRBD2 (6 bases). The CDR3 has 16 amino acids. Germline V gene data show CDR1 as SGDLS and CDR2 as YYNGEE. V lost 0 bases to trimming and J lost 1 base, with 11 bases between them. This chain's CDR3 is CASSVGSLASYNEQFF. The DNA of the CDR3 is TGTGCCAGCAGCGTAGGGTCCCTAGCGTCCTACAATGAGCAGTTCTTC.

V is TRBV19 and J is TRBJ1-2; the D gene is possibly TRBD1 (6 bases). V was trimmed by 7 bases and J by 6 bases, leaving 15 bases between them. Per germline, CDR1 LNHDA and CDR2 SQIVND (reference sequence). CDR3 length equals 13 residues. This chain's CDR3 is CASNLGAKDGYTF. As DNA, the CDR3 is TGTGCCAGTAATCTGGGGGCGAAGGATGGCTACACCTTC.